This T cell receptor beta chain was captured in a study of T-cell memory formation after mild COVID-19. Study-wide background: For the most part, TCR clusters were specific to one donor. The study's findings and limits: CD4+ bias marked clones expanding day 15 to 37, unlike balanced contracting clones. Some SARS-CoV-2-responding clones were already detected in memory before infection. Most CD4+ clones that shrank were in CM and EM, while CD8+ ones turned up in EMRA.

TCRdb re-called the 5' RACE reads with MiXCR, one entry per CDR3 protein. The sample records 300,000 to 400,000 distinct CDR3 sequences, 25% to 30% being singletons. Points on this clonotype: Its antigen is unidentified.

The V segment lost 3 bases and the J segment 3 bases; nucleotides outside the gene matches: 6. CDR1 is SNHLY and CDR2 is FYNNEI in the germline V gene. The CDR3 is 15 residues long. The J gene is TRBJ1-1, the V gene TRBV2, with 8 bases matching TRBD1. Sequencing used PBMCs or a T cell subset sorted from them (not recorded which). The TCR sequence derives from an adult woman who had mild COVID-19 (a few samples of this study predate the infection). Cell type and time point are not known. CDR3 loop: CASSDRGRSDTEAFF. The CDR3 DNA is TGTGCCAGCAGTGACAGGGGGCGTTCAGACACTGAAGCTTTCTTT.